The 22 T cell receptor beta chains below all came from one sample that was sequenced in a study of blood T cell repertoires in COVID-19. TCRdb keeps only in-frame clones here, not all; method: immunoSEQ multiplex PCR. The table has approximately 350,000 clones, roughly 90% seen once. The sequencing input was peripheral blood. These receptors were obtained from a woman aged 55 to 70 with COVID-19, enrolled during active disease.

The chain links TRBV9 to TRBJ1-2; 8 nucleotides line up with TRBD1. The CDR3 extends over 17 amino acids. V lost 6 bases, J lost 4 bases, and 17 bases stayed unmatched. The germline V gene has CDR1 SGDLS and CDR2 YYNGEE. The CDR3 nucleotides read TGTGCCAGCACCCCGGGGGACAGGCCCTTCGAAATCTATGGCTACACCTTC. As protein: CASTPGDRPFEIYGYTF.

This clone was found a few times. The chain recombines TRBV28 with TRBJ1-6, with 10 bases identical to TRBD1. Germline V gives CDR1 MDHEN, CDR2 SYDVKM. V was clipped by 6 bases and J by 5 bases; unmatched bases: 4. This CDR3 contains 15 residues. Here the CDR3 DNA reads TGTGCCAGCAGACGGGACAGGGGAGATAATTCACCCCTCCACTTT. It yields the protein CASRRDRGDNSPLHF.

The J gene is TRBJ2-3, the V gene TRBV2; D possibly corresponds to TRBD1 (6 bases). This CDR3 is built from 14 residues. The V end lost 11 bases, the J end lost 3 bases, and 18 bases lay between the germline ends. Germline lookup yields CDR1 SNHLY and CDR2 FYNNEI. The CDR3 DNA is TGTGCCGGGTCAAACAGGGTTGAAACAGATACGCAGTATTTT. Its protein product is CAGSNRVETDTQYF. Drawing the rest from reference TRBV2 and TRBJ2-3, the complete variable domain is EPEVTQTPSHQVTQMGQEVILRCVPISNHLYFYWYRQILGQKVEFLVSFYNNEISEKSEIFDDQFSVERPDGSNFTLKIRSTKLEDSAMYFCAGSNRVETDTQYFGPGTRLTVL.

The V call is TRBV21-1, the J call TRBJ1-5. TRBV21-1 is a known pseudogene. CDR3 length equals 16 residues. This CDR3 is CASSINREGSNQPQHF. The CDR3 DNA follows: TGTGCCAGCAGTATAAACCGCGAGGGTAGCAATCAGCCCCAGCATTTT.

This chain uses TRBV13 with TRBJ2-3, with D tentatively TRBD2 (5 bases). The CDR3 is 16 amino acids. V lost 5 bases and J lost 4, with 19 bases in between. The germline V gene has CDR1 PRHDT and CDR2 FYEKMQ (reference sequence). CDR3 bases: TGTGCCAGCAGCACCTACCGAGTGGTAGCGTCAGATACGCAGTATTTT. It encodes CASSTYRVVASDTQYF.

This clone has only one observation. V gene TRBV6-5 combines with J gene TRBJ1-2, with D perhaps matching TRBD1 (6 bases). With 6 bases removed from V and 1 base from J, the gap between germline ends came to 12 bases. This CDR3 is built from 14 residues. Germline V gene lookup returns CDR1 MNHEY and CDR2 SVGAGI. In DNA form, the CDR3 reads TGTGCCAGCAGAGGACAGCTAAGTAACTATGGCTACACCTTC. This codes for CASRGQLSNYGYTF.

V gene TRBV11-2 combines with J gene TRBJ1-2; the match to TRBD1 covers 8 bases. V shed 6 bases, J shed 6 bases, and the junction held 12 bases outside the gene matches. Germline CDR1 is SGHAT and CDR2 is FQNNGV. The CDR3 runs to 15 residues. The DNA of the CDR3 is TGTGCCAGCAGGCGGACAGGGTACCTAAGGGATGGCTACACCTTC. Translating gives CASRRTGYLRDGYTF. The entire variable domain, with the rest obtained from reference TRBV11-2 and TRBJ1-2, is as follows: EAGVAQSPRYKIIEKRQSVAFWCNPISGHATLYWYQQILGQGPKLLIQFQNNGVVDDSQLPKDRFSAERLKGVDSTLKIQPAKLEDSAVYLCASRRTGYLRDGYTFGSGTRLTVV.

The chain joins TRBV15 to TRBJ2-5; TRBD1 matches at 8 bases. Trimming took 1 base from V and 5 from J; bases not matched to a gene: 6. Per the germline V gene, CDR1 is LNHNV and CDR2 is YYDKDF (reference sequence). This CDR3 is 15 amino acids long. The CDR3 nucleotides read TGTGCCACCAGCAGAGCCGGACAGGGCGGGGAGACCCAGTACTTC. This gives the protein CATSRAGQGGETQYF.

The chain couples TRBV11-3 to TRBJ2-7, with D tentatively TRBD1 (7 bases). CDR3 length: 16 residues. Germline V gene lookup returns CDR1 SGHNT and CDR2 YENEEA. Between the trimmed V and J ends, which lost 7 bases and 2 bases, there was a span of 21 bases. The CDR3 spells CASTWGAQGSTYEQYF. The CDR3 DNA follows: TGTGCCAGCACCTGGGGGGCACAGGGGTCAACCTACGAGCAGTACTTC.

The rearrangement links TRBV29-1 to TRBJ2-7, with TRBD2 matching 10 bases. This CDR3 is 15 amino acids long. J was trimmed by 1 base and V by 6 bases; bases with no gene match: 9. Germline assignment: CDR1 SQVTM and CDR2 ANQGSEA. The CDR3 reads CSVAVGSGGSYEQYF. CDR3 DNA sequence: TGCAGCGTCGCGGTTGGTAGCGGGGGGTCCTACGAGCAGTACTTC.

The chain uses TRBV5-6 and TRBJ1-5; D ambiguous. The CDR3 is made up of 16 amino acids. Germline V gene lookup returns CDR1 SGHDT and CDR2 YYEEEE. The V end lost 3 bases, the J end lost 4 bases, and 17 bases lay between the germline ends. CDR3 region: CASSSRGAKTNQPQHF. CDR3 nucleotides: TGTGCCAGCAGCTCCCGCGGCGCAAAGACTAATCAGCCCCAGCATTTT. The variable domain in full, completed from reference TRBV5-6 and TRBJ1-5, reads DAGVTQSPTHLIKTRGQQVTLRCSPKSGHDTVSWYQQALGQGPQFIFQYYEEEERQRGNFPDRFSGHQFPNYSSELNVNALLLGDSALYLCASSSRGAKTNQPQHFGDGTRLSIL.

This rearrangement joins TRBV6-2 or TRBV6-3 to TRBJ2-4, with D possibly matching TRBD2 (5 bases). The CDR3 sequence is 17 residues long. Looked up from germline, CDR1 is MNHEY and CDR2 is SVGEGT. V dropped 0 bases and J dropped 0 bases, with 12 bases sitting between them. CDR3 sequence: CASSYSLEGLAKNIQYF. The CDR3 DNA reads TGTGCCAGCAGTTACTCACTAGAGGGTTTAGCCAAAAACATTCAGTACTTC.

J is TRBJ2-1 and V is TRBV5-4; 7 bases are a match to TRBD2. CDR1 and CDR2 from the germline V gene are SGHNT and YYREEE (reference sequence). The CDR3 consists of 16 residues. After removal of 4 bases from V and 0 bases from J, the junction contained 7 bases not matched to a gene. CDR3 amino acids: CASSGGGLRSYNEQFF. CDR3 DNA: TGTGCCAGCAGCGGGGGGGGACTGCGCTCCTACAATGAGCAGTTCTTC.

The rearrangement joins TRBV7-9 to TRBJ1-2; the D is unclear. The V gene's germline CDR1 is SEHNR and CDR2 FQNEAQ (reference sequence). The CDR3 sequence is 15 residues long. V was cut by 4 bases and J by 5 bases, with 17 bases left in between. This chain's CDR3 is CASSSPGKGSYGYTF. In DNA form, the CDR3 reads TGTGCCAGCAGCTCACCTGGTAAAGGGAGTTATGGCTACACCTTC.

The chain combines TRBV5-4 with TRBJ2-3; 10 nucleotides match TRBD2. The V and J ends lost 4 bases and 3 bases, in that order; junction bases with no gene match: 5. This CDR3 is 15 amino acids long. Germline CDR1 SGHNT, CDR2 YYREEE (reference sequence). The CDR3 DNA follows: TGTGCCAGCAGCCTAGGGACTAGCGAGACAGATACGCAGTATTTT. Its protein product is CASSLGTSETDTQYF.

The chain recombines TRBV7-8 with TRBJ1-4; unclear D gene. The CDR3 is made up of 14 amino acids. Germline V CDR1 and CDR2: SGHVS, FQNEAQ. V shed 2 bases and J shed 7 bases, with 11 bases lying between them. CDR3 in amino acids: CASSLYQAGEKLFF. CDR3 DNA: TGTGCCAGCAGCTTATACCAGGCCGGTGAAAAACTGTTTTTT.

The chain links TRBV18 to TRBJ1-1, with D hard to call. The V gene lost 2 bases and the J gene lost 8 bases, with 6 bases spanning the gap. This CDR3 is 11 amino acids long. The germline V gene encodes CDR1 KGHSH and CDR2 LQKENI. CDR3 coding DNA: TGTGCCAGCTCACCAGTCGCGGAAGCTTTCTTT. Its translation: CASSPVAEAFF.

The rearrangement links TRBV11-2 to TRBJ2-2; D is uncertain. In germline, CDR1 is SGHAT, CDR2 FQNNGV. The CDR3 spans 13 residues. Trimming removed 5 bases at V and 2 bases at J, with 6 bases between. In DNA form, the CDR3 reads TGTGCCAGCAGCACCTACAACACCGGGGAGCTGTTTTTT. Translated, it gives CASSTYNTGELFF.

V is TRBV11-3 and J is TRBJ2-7, with D possibly being TRBD1 (5 bases). V lost 0 bases, J lost 12 bases, and 15 bases lay in between. The CDR3 length is 13 residues. Germline V CDR1 and CDR2: SGHNT, YENEEA. In nucleotides, the CDR3 is TGTGCCAGCAGCTTAGATCGGAGCCAGGGCGGGTACTTC. It encodes CASSLDRSQGGYF.

The chain uses TRBV6-6 and TRBJ2-6; D not certain. V lost 5 bases, J lost 0 bases, and 8 bases lay in between. The CDR3 runs to 15 residues. CDR1 and CDR2 from the germline V gene are MNHNY and SVGAGI (reference sequence). CDR3 protein: CASSKFNSGANVLTF. Written as DNA, the CDR3 is TGTGCCAGCAGTAAATTCAACTCTGGGGCCAACGTCCTGACTTTC.

V usage is TRBV11-1 and J usage is TRBJ1-1; 7 bases are shared with TRBD1. Germline CDR1 is SGHAT and CDR2 is FQDESV (reference sequence). V trimming: 4 bases; J trimming: 2 bases; junction bases outside the gene matches: 10. CDR3 length equals 16 residues. The CDR3 DNA reads as TGTGCCAGCAGCTCCCGAGGTTACAGGGGAAACACTGAAGCTTTCTTT. It is translated as CASSSRGYRGNTEAFF.

The V and J genes are TRBV6-2 or TRBV6-3 and TRBJ2-7; D remains ambiguous. Germline CDR1 reads MNHEY; CDR2 reads SVGEGT. V was pared by 0 bases and J by 0 bases, with 12 bases between. This CDR3 has 16 amino acids. The CDR3 DNA is TGTGCCAGCAGTTACTCGATTGCAGGATACTCCTACGAGCAGTACTTC. Amino acid sequence: CASSYSIAGYSYEQYF.